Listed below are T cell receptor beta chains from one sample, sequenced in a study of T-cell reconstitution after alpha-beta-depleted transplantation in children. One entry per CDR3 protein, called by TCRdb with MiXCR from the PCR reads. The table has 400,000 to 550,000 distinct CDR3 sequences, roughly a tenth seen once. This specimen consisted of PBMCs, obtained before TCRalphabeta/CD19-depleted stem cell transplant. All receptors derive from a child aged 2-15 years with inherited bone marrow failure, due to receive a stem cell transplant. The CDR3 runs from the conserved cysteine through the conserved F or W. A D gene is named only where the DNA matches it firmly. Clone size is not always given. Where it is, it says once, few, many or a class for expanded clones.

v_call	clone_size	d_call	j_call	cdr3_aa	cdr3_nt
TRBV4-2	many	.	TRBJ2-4	CASSQVAQRVKNIQYF	TGTGCCAGCAGCCAAGTCGCTCAGCGGGTCAAAAACATTCAGTACTTC
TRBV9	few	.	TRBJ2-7	CASSVGQEATYEQYF	TGTGCCAGCAGCGTAGGGCAGGAGGCGACTTACGAGCAGTACTTC
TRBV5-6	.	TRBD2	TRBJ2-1	CASSPNLRGTSGRTANEQFF	TGTGCCAGCAGCCCGAATCTCAGGGGGACTAGCGGGAGGACTGCTAATGAGCAGTTCTTC
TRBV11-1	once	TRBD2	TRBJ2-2	CASSFSGLAGGPNTGELFF	TGTGCCAGCAGCTTTTCCGGACTAGCGGGAGGGCCAAACACCGGGGAGCTGTTTTTT
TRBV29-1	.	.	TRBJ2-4	CSAKDAKNIQYF	TGCAGCGCTAAGGACGCGAAAAACATTCAGTACTTC
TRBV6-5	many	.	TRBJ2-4	CASSHQLAKNIQYF	TGTGCCAGCAGTCACCAACTAGCCAAAAACATTCAGTACTTC
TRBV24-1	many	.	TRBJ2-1	CATSDLPDRGAKKYNEQFF	TGTGCCACCAGTGATTTGCCCGACCGGGGGGCGAAGAAATACAATGAGCAGTTCTTC
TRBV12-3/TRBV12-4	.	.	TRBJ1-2	CASSFGRTDYGYTF	TGTGCCAGCAGTTTCGGGAGGACGGATTATGGCTACACCTTC
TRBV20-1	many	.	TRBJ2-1	CSASAAVSSSYNEQFF	TGCAGTGCTAGTGCCGCCGTTTCAAGCTCCTACAATGAGCAGTTCTTC
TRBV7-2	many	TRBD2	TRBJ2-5	CASSLWLAGSWGQETQYF	TGTGCCAGCAGCTTATGGCTAGCGGGATCTTGGGGCCAAGAGACCCAGTACTTC
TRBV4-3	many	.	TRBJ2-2	CASSRWNLGLLNTGELFF	TGCGCCAGCAGCCGCTGGAACCTAGGGTTGCTGAACACCGGGGAGCTGTTTTTT
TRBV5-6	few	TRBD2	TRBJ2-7	CASSPGTRSKEYF	TGTGCCAGCAGCCCCGGGACTAGGTCTAAGGAGTACTTC
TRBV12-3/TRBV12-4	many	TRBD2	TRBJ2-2	CASSQGLTNTGELFF	TGTGCCAGCAGTCAGGGACTAACGAACACCGGGGAACTGTTTTTT
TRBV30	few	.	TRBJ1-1	CAWSVGQNPFF	TGTGCCTGGAGTGTTGGTCAGAACCCTTTCTTT
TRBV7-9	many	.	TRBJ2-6	CASSLPSPANVLTF	TGTGCCAGCAGCTTACCCTCCCCCGCCAACGTCCTGACTTTC
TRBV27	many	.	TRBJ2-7	CASSFLYSAVPYEQYF	TGTGCCAGCAGTTTTTTATATTCGGCGGTGCCCTACGAGCAGTACTTC
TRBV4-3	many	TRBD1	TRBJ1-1	CASSQGRQGTTEAFF	TGCGCCAGCAGCCAAGGCCGACAGGGTACCACTGAAGCTTTCTTT
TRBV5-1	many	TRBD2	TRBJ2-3	CASSRGLAGSDTQYF	TGCGCCAGCAGCCGAGGACTAGCGGGATCGGATACGCAGTATTTT
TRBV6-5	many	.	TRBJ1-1	CASSYSGDLEAFF	TGTGCCAGCAGTTACTCGGGAGATCTTGAAGCTTTCTTT
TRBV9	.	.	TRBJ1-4	CASSPDSLNEKLFF	TGTGCCAGCAGCCCAGACAGCCTTAATGAAAAACTGTTTTTT
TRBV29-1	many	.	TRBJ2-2	CSGITGRDGELFF	TGCAGCGGAATAACAGGTCGGGACGGGGAGCTGTTTTTT
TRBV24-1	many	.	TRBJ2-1	CATSDLTSSYNEQFF	TGTGCCACCAGTGACCTGACTAGTTCCTACAATGAGCAGTTCTTC
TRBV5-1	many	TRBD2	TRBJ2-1	CAISLRGLAGYNEQFF	TGCGCCATCAGCTTGCGGGGACTAGCGGGGTACAATGAGCAGTTCTTC
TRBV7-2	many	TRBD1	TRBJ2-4	CASSYRGQNIQYF	TGTGCCAGCAGCTACAGGGGGCAAAACATTCAGTACTTC
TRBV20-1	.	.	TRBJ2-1	CSAPVPGYNEQFF	TGCAGTGCCCCAGTCCCGGGGTACAATGAGCAGTTCTTC
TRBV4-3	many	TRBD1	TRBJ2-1	CASSQRPYLDRGSSNEQFF	TGCGCCAGCAGCCAACGTCCATACCTGGACAGGGGTAGTTCGAATGAGCAGTTCTTC
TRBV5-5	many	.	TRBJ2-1	CASRGWGDPHEQFF	TGTGCCAGCAGAGGATGGGGGGACCCTCATGAGCAGTTCTTC
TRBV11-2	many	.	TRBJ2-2	CASSLARHRELFF	TGTGCCAGCAGCTTAGCTAGGCACAGGGAGCTGTTTTTT
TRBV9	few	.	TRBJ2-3	CASSVARGNTQYF	TGTGCCAGCAGCGTAGCCAGGGGAAATACGCAGTATTTT
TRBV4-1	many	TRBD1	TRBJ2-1	CASSQATGAYNEQFF	TGCGCCAGCAGCCAAGCTACAGGGGCTTACAATGAGCAGTTCTTC
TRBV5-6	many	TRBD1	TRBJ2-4	CASSQRDRRQNIQYF	TGTGCCAGCAGCCAGAGGGACAGGAGACAAAACATTCAGTACTTC
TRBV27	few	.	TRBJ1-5	CASSRPGPNQPQHF	TGTGCCAGCAGCCGCCCGGGACCTAATCAGCCCCAGCATTTT
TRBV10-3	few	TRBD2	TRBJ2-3	CAISGPTSASTGTQYF	TGTGCCATCAGTGGCCCGACTAGCGCCTCCACCGGGACGCAGTATTTT
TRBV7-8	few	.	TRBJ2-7	CASRSGGLLNEQYF	TGTGCCAGCAGGTCTGGGGGGCTTCTCAACGAGCAGTACTTC
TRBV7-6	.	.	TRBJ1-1	CASSSSAVGTEAFF	TGTGCCAGCAGCTCCTCGGCAGTAGGAACTGAAGCTTTCTTT
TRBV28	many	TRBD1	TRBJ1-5	CASSLEAIRFRGQPQHF	TGTGCCAGCAGTCTTGAAGCCATAAGGTTCAGGGGGCAGCCCCAGCATTTT
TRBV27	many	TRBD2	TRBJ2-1	CASSFNRLAPYNEQFF	TGTGCCAGCAGTTTCAACCGACTAGCGCCATACAATGAGCAGTTCTTC
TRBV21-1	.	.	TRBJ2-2	CASSKADRLAAPKTGELFF	TGTGCCAGCAGCAAAGCGGACCGACTAGCGGCCCCGAAGACCGGGGAGCTGTTTTTT
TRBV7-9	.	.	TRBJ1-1	CASSLVGQASSKAFF	TGTGCCAGCAGCCTAGTCGGACAAGCCTCGAGCAAAGCTTTCTTT